This entry concerns a single TCR beta chain. The CDR3 is 14 amino acids. Germline V gene lookup returns CDR1 MNHEY and CDR2 SMNVEV (reference sequence). The V segment lost 3 bases and the J segment 8 bases; nucleotides outside the gene matches: 2. This sample is drawn from a study of CD8 T cells in Susac syndrome. About 0.5 to 1 ug RNA was reverse transcribed with random hexamers. Each CDR3 protein is one row after TCRdb ran MiXCR on the immunoSEQ multiplex PCR reads. The data show approximately 180,000 distinct CDR3 sequences, roughly 94% seen once. The sample consisted of CD4+ T cells from PBMCs. The receptor comes from a human donor with Susac syndrome. V usage is TRBV27 and J usage is TRBJ1-6, with TRBD1 identical over 9 bases. CDR3 coding DNA: TGTGCCAGCAGTTTGGGACAGGGCTATTCACCCCTCCACTTT. The encoded protein is CASSLGQGYSPLHF.